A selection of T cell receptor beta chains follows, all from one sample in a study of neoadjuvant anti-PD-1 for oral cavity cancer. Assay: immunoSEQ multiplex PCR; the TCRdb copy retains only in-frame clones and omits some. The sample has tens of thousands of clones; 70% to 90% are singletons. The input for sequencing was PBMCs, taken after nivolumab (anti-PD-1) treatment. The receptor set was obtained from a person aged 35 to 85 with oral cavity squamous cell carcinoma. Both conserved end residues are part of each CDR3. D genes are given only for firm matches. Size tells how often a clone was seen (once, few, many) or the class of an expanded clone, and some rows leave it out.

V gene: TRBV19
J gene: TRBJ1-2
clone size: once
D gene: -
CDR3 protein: CASRPDTKYGYTF
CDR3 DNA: TGTGCCAGTAGACCTGACACGAAGTATGGCTACACCTTC

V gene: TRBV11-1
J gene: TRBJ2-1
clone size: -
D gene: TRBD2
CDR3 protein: CASSPGTSGVNEQFF
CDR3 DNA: TGTGCCAGCAGCCCAGGGACTAGCGGGGTCAATGAGCAGTTCTTC

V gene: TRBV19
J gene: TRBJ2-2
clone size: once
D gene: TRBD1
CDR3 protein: CASSMYRGTGELFF
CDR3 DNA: TGTGCCAGTAGTATGTACAGGGGCACCGGGGAGCTGTTTTTT

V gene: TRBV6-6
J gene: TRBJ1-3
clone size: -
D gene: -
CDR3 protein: CASSYSDRRVNTIYF
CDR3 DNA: TGTGCCAGCAGTTACTCGGACAGAAGGGTAAACACCATATATTTT

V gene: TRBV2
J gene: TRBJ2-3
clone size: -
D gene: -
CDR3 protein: CASSVIADTQYF
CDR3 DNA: TGTGCCAGCAGTGTGATCGCAGATACGCAGTATTTT

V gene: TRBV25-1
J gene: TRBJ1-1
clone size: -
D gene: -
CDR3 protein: CATRGWTEAFF
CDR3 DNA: TGTGCCACCCGCGGGTGGACTGAAGCTTTCTTT

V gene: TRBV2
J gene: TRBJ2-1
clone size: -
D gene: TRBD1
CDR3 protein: CASSSGQGYNEQFF
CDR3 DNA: TGTGCCAGCAGTTCGGGACAGGGGTACAATGAGCAGTTCTTC

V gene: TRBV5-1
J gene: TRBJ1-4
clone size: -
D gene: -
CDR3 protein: CASSPEANEKLFF
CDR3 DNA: TGCGCCAGCAGCCCGGAGGCTAATGAAAAACTGTTTTTT

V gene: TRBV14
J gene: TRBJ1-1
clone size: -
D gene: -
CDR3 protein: CASNDYKAGEAFF
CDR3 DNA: TGTGCCAGCAACGATTATAAGGCCGGTGAAGCTTTCTTT

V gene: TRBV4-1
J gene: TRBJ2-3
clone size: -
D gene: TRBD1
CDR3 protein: CASSQDSFGQGAADTQYF
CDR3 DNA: TGCGCCAGCAGCCAAGATAGTTTTGGGCAGGGGGCCGCAGATACGCAGTATTTT

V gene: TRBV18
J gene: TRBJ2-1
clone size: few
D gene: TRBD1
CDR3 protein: CASSPPGQGPLGEQFF
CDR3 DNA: TGTGCCAGCTCGCCCCCGGGACAGGGGCCCTTAGGGGAGCAGTTCTTC

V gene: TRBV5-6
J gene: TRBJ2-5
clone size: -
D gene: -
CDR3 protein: CASSLPGAVQETQYF
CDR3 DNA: TGTGCCAGCAGCTTGCCTGGGGCCGTACAAGAGACCCAGTACTTC